Below are 9 T cell receptor beta chains sequenced from a single sample in a study of blood T cell repertoires in COVID-19 (dated by TCRdb to 2020 to 2022). The library was generated by the immunoSEQ multiplex PCR assay. The table comes from immuneACCESS by way of TCRdb, which keeps in-frame sequences with V and J called. Part of the clones is missing from these tables; in studies checked, under half for an unresolved V gene and the rest for unknown reasons. A total of around 240,000 clones appear in this sample, more than 75% of them only once. The top ten clonotypes cover 2% to 2.5% of the sample. The sequencing sample was made of PBMCs or T cells enriched from blood (not recorded which). The receptors come from a woman in her forties or fifties who had recovered from COVID-19.

The chain links TRBV3-1 (or the pseudogene TRBV3-2) to TRBJ2-5; tentative D call: TRBD1 (6 bases). Germline V gene data show CDR1 as LGHDT and CDR2 as YNNKEL (reference sequence). The CDR3 extends over 13 amino acids. V lost 4 bases and J lost 4, with 10 bases in between. The DNA for the CDR3 is TGTGCCAGCAGCCCAATAGGGGGAGAGACCCAGTACTTC. This sequence encodes CASSPIGGETQYF.

The chain carries TRBV7-2 and TRBJ1-2; 9 nucleotides align to TRBD1. V shed 1 base, J shed 4 bases, and the junction held 10 bases outside the gene matches. This CDR3 region has 17 residues. Germline values: CDR1 SGHTA, CDR2 FQGNSA. The CDR3 DNA sequence: TGTGCCAGCAGCTTAGTGGGGACAGGGCAGTATCGCTATGGCTACACCTTC. Protein: CASSLVGTGQYRYGYTF.

The chain links TRBV4-1 to TRBJ1-2, with 10 bases fitting TRBD1. V dropped 3 bases and J dropped 4; count of bases not matched to a gene: 8. The CDR3 spans 16 residues. CDR1 MGHRA and CDR2 YSYEKL come from the germline V gene. The CDR3 nucleotides read TGCGCCAGCAGCCAGGGACCGACAGGGGGCGGCTATGGCTACACCTTC. Translation gives CASSQGPTGGGYGYTF.

V and J are TRBV7-2 and TRBJ2-5; possibly TRBD2 for D (5 bases). Germline V CDR1 and CDR2: SGHTA, FQGNSA. The length of the CDR3 is 15 residues. V lost 0 bases to trimming and J lost 4 bases, with 12 bases between them. CDR3 protein: CASSLALAGRETQYF. CDR3 nucleotides: TGTGCCAGCAGCTTAGCGCTAGCTGGGAGAGAGACCCAGTACTTC.

This chain uses TRBV24-1 with TRBJ1-3, with 8 bases matching TRBD1. CDR3 size: 16 residues. CDR1 and CDR2 from the germline V gene are KGHDR and SFDVKD. V lost 4 bases and J lost 3; bases outside the gene matches: 7. This CDR3 is CATSEVPGGNGNTIYF. The CDR3 DNA follows: TGTGCCACCAGTGAGGTTCCAGGGGGCAATGGAAACACCATATATTTT.

This clone has just a few counts. The chain is built from TRBV9 and TRBJ2-5; 11 bases fit TRBD1. J lost 5 bases, V lost 4 bases, and 10 bases had no gene match. This CDR3 is 16 amino acids long. Per germline, CDR1 SGDLS and CDR2 YYNGEE. CDR3 protein: CASSHLRTGGVETQYF. CDR3 nucleotides: TGTGCCAGCAGCCATCTTCGGACAGGGGGCGTGGAGACCCAGTACTTC.

The chain employs TRBV19 and TRBJ2-3; D is unclear. The V end lost 1 base, the J end lost 5 bases, and 19 bases lay between the germline ends. This CDR3 comprises 17 residues. CDR1 and CDR2 (germline): LNHDA, SQIVND (reference sequence). CDR3 bases: TGTGCCAGTAGTATAGTACCGGTTCGTCTAGAAGGAGATACGCAGTATTTT. The encoded protein is CASSIVPVRLEGDTQYF.

The chain links TRBV5-6 to TRBJ2-7, with D perhaps TRBD2 (6 bases). The germline V and J ends were trimmed by 2 bases and 4 bases, with 16 bases remaining between them. The germline V gene has CDR1 SGHDT and CDR2 YYEEEE. The CDR3 loop spans 15 amino acids. CDR3: CASSFVGGFTYEQYF. The CDR3 nucleotides are TGTGCCAGCAGCTTTGTTGGGGGGTTTACTTACGAGCAGTACTTC.

The chain has TRBV5-5 and TRBJ2-7, with 9 positions matching TRBD2. CDR3 length equals 17 residues. The V segment lost 4 bases and the J segment 3 bases; nucleotides outside the gene matches: 14. CDR1 SGHKS and CDR2 YYEKEE come from the germline V gene (reference sequence). Here the CDR3 reads CASSVGLLAGSLYEQYF. DNA for the CDR3: TGTGCCAGCAGCGTGGGATTACTAGCGGGTAGCCTCTACGAGCAGTACTTC.